Below are 17 T cell receptor beta chains sequenced from a single sample in a study of beta chain features in type 1 diabetes. Study-wide results and caveats: Moderate yet significant TCRB CDR3 shortening was seen in Type 1 diabetes patients in all four CD4+ subsets.

Every isolated RNA sample was fully reverse transcribed, so sequencing captured expressed TCRB transcripts. Only in-frame clones appear in the TCRdb table, and some are missing; sequencing was by immunoSEQ multiplex PCR. The data contain approximately 170,000 clones, almost 8% of them singletons. Their recognized antigens are unknown. The sequencing sample was made of central memory CD4+ T cells from blood. The receptor set was obtained from a man aged 18 to 35 with type 1 diabetes.

This clone was seen many times. This sequence joins TRBV11-2 and TRBJ1-5; no firm D call. Trimming left V 0 bases short and J 5 bases short, with 5 bases between. The CDR3 runs to 13 residues. Germline CDR1 reads SGHAT; CDR2 reads FQNNGV. The CDR3 sequence is CASSLDPYQPQHF. For the CDR3, the DNA is TGTGCCAGCAGCTTAGACCCTTATCAGCCCCAGCATTTT. The full variable domain, with the rest looked up from reference TRBV11-2 and TRBJ1-5, is EAGVAQSPRYKIIEKRQSVAFWCNPISGHATLYWYQQILGQGPKLLIQFQNNGVVDDSQLPKDRFSAERLKGVDSTLKIQPAKLEDSAVYLCASSLDPYQPQHFGDGTRLSIL.

CDR3 region: CASSWSPAGTDTQYF. CDR3 nucleotides: TGTGCCAGCAGCTGGTCACCTGCGGGCACAGATACGCAGTATTTT. The chain employs TRBV5-5 and TRBJ2-3; no definite D call. This CDR3 spans 15 amino acids. Trimming stripped 3 bases from V and 1 base from J, with 12 bases between. CDR1 SGHKS and CDR2 YYEKEE come from the germline V gene (reference sequence).

This clone was counted between two and nine times. The chain uses TRBV27 and TRBJ2-1; D is possibly TRBD2 (7 bases). The CDR3 runs to 16 residues. Germline CDR1 and CDR2: MNHEY and SMNVEV (reference sequence). V dropped 0 bases and J dropped 3 bases, with 12 bases sitting between them. CDR3 sequence: CASSLSGGGYYNEQFF. The DNA for the CDR3 is TGTGCCAGCAGTTTATCTGGCGGGGGCTACTACAATGAGCAGTTCTTC.

The gene calls are TRBV5-1 and TRBJ2-5; 10 bases fit TRBD2. Trimming cost V 0 bases and J 5 bases; bases outside gene matches: 13. Germline values: CDR1 SGHRS, CDR2 YFSETQ. This CDR3 is 18 amino acids long. The CDR3: CASSLGLAGNVYVETQYF. The CDR3 DNA sequence: TGCGCCAGCAGCTTGGGACTAGCGGGTAACGTGTATGTGGAGACCCAGTACTTC.

This clone came up a few times. The chain couples TRBV11-1 to TRBJ2-6; D is undetermined. V dropped 5 bases and J dropped 3 bases, with 14 bases sitting between them. The CDR3 contains 16 residues. CDR1 SGHAT and CDR2 FQDESV come from the germline V gene (reference sequence). CDR3 bases: TGTGCCAGCAGCCCCCGTACTTCCCGTGGGGCCAACGTCCTGACTTTC. Translating gives CASSPRTSRGANVLTF.

In its sample, this clone was seen many times. J is TRBJ2-7 and V is TRBV7-2, with D possibly matching TRBD1 (5 bases). This CDR3 contains 12 residues. Germline loops: CDR1 SGHTA, CDR2 FQGNSA. Trimming shortened V by 3 bases and J by 7 bases, and 10 bases separated the two germline ends. CDR3 amino acids: CASSFSGREQYF. The CDR3 DNA follows: TGTGCCAGCAGCTTTTCAGGGCGGGAGCAGTACTTC.

This clone was detected only a few times. The chain combines TRBV5-1 with TRBJ2-1; 8 bases are a match to TRBD2. The CDR3 spans 16 residues. Germline V CDR1 and CDR2: SGHRS, YFSETQ. Trimming removed 4 bases from V and 4 bases from J; junction bases left unmatched: 10. The CDR3 loop reads CASSPLPAGAYNEQFF. CDR3 nucleotide sequence: TGCGCCAGCAGCCCCCTCCCAGCGGGGGCATACAATGAGCAGTTCTTC. The full variable domain, with the rest looked up from reference TRBV5-1 and TRBJ2-1, is KAGVTQTPRYLIKTRGQQVTLSCSPISGHRSVSWYQQTPGQGLQFLFEYFSETQRNKGNFPGRFSGRQFSNSRSEMNVSTLELGDSALYLCASSPLPAGAYNEQFFGPGTRLTVL.

This clone was seen a handful of times. The rearrangement links TRBV6-1 to TRBJ2-3; D perhaps matches TRBD1 (6 bases). The CDR3 has 14 amino acids. V dropped 3 bases and J dropped 4 bases, with 11 bases sitting between them. Germline assignment: CDR1 MNHNS and CDR2 SASEGT. CDR3 sequence: CASSEGASADTQYF. The CDR3 DNA follows: TGTGCCAGCAGTGAGGGGGCCAGCGCAGATACGCAGTATTTT.

V gene TRBV18 combines with J gene TRBJ2-7, with TRBD2 matching over 10 bases. CDR1 is KGHSH, CDR2 LQKENI, per germline. The V segment lost 0 bases and the J segment 5 bases; nucleotides outside the gene matches: 10. The CDR3 spans 17 residues. CDR3 amino acids: CASSPPKASGSLNEQYF. The CDR3 DNA reads TGTGCCAGCTCACCACCGAAGGCTAGCGGGAGCCTGAACGAGCAGTACTTC.

The rearrangement uses TRBV11-2 and TRBJ1-3; 7 bases agree with TRBD1. Germline V gene data show CDR1 as SGHAT and CDR2 as FQNNGV. The CDR3 contains 15 residues. The trim removed 5 bases at V and 4 bases at J, leaving 8 bases unmatched. The CDR3 DNA reads TGTGCCAGCAGCCCTTCGACAGGGACCGGAAACACCATATATTTT. This sequence encodes CASSPSTGTGNTIYF.

The chain recombines TRBV14 with TRBJ2-7, with unresolved D. This CDR3 has 13 residues. Germline V gene lookup returns CDR1 SGHDN and CDR2 FVKESK. V lost 0 bases and J lost 6, with 9 bases in between. The CDR3 nucleotides read TGTGCCAGCAGCCAAGATATGGGCCGCGAGCAGTACTTC. Translated: CASSQDMGREQYF. The full variable domain, its missing parts supplied by reference TRBV14 and TRBJ2-7, is EAGVTQFPSHSVIEKGQTVTLRCDPISGHDNLYWYRRVMGKEIKFLLHFVKESKQDESGMPNNRFLAERTGGTYSTLKVQPAELEDSGVYFCASSQDMGREQYFGPGTRLTVT.

In its sample, this clone was seen a few times. Written as DNA, the CDR3 is TGTGCCACCCGCCGTGGTAGCGGGGGGACCGGGGAGCTGTTTTTT. This sequence encodes CATRRGSGGTGELFF. J is TRBJ2-2 and V is TRBV19; TRBD2 matches 10 bases. The CDR3 extends over 15 amino acids. CDR1 and CDR2 (germline): LNHDA, SQIVND (reference sequence). Trimming at V came to 10 bases and at J to 5 bases, leaving 10 bases not matched to a gene.

This clone has more than one count but fewer than ten. The chain joins TRBV9 to TRBJ1-5; D is possibly TRBD1 (6 bases). Germline CDR1 is SGDLS and CDR2 is YYNGEE. The CDR3 contains 14 residues. V shed 0 bases and J shed 5 bases, with 9 bases lying between them. The CDR3 DNA sequence: TGTGCCAGCAGCGTAGATCAGGGGCATCAGCCCCAGCATTTT. It is translated as CASSVDQGHQPQHF.

This clone showed up just a few times. The chain uses TRBV29-1 and TRBJ1-5; D possibly corresponds to TRBD1 (6 bases). V shed 6 bases and J shed 6 bases, with 15 bases lying between them. Per germline, CDR1 SQVTM and CDR2 ANQGSEA. This CDR3 spans 13 amino acids. Here the CDR3 DNA reads TGCAGCGTCAGTTCAGGGGCGGGTCAGCCCCAGCATTTT. It specifies CSVSSGAGQPQHF. The full variable domain, its missing parts supplied by reference TRBV29-1 and TRBJ1-5, is SAVISQKPSRDICQRGTSLTIQCQVDSQVTMMFWYRQQPGQSLTLIATANQGSEATYESGFVIDKFPISRPNLTFSTLTVSNMSPEDSSIYLCSVSSGAGQPQHFGDGTRLSIL.

This clone was detected ten times or more. The chain has TRBV13 and TRBJ2-1; 10 positions agree with TRBD2. The V segment lost 5 bases and the J segment 8 bases; nucleotides outside the gene matches: 9. Germline V CDR1 and CDR2: PRHDT, FYEKMQ (reference sequence). This CDR3 contains 15 residues. The CDR3 nucleotides are TGTGCCAGCAGCGGGAAAGCGGGAGGGCGGCATGAGCAGTTCTTC. Translation gives CASSGKAGGRHEQFF.

This clone was observed a handful of times. V and J are TRBV14 and TRBJ2-3, with D uncertain. Germline CDR1 SGHDN, CDR2 FVKESK. The CDR3 is 17 amino acids. V was shortened by 1 base and J by 2 bases, with 16 bases between the two germline ends. The CDR3 loop is CASSQGTDIVITDTQYF. The CDR3 DNA reads TGTGCCAGCAGCCAAGGAACAGATATAGTTATCACAGATACGCAGTATTTT.

In this sample, this clone turned up a few times. This chain uses TRBV11-2 with TRBJ2-3; 10 nucleotides match TRBD2. The CDR3 has 15 residues. V was pared by 5 bases and J by 8 bases, with 10 bases of the junction left unmatched. The germline V gene has CDR1 SGHAT and CDR2 FQNNGV. The DNA of the CDR3 is TGTGCCAGCAGCCCTCTACTAGCGGGGACGAGTACGCAGTATTTT. Its protein product is CASSPLLAGTSTQYF.